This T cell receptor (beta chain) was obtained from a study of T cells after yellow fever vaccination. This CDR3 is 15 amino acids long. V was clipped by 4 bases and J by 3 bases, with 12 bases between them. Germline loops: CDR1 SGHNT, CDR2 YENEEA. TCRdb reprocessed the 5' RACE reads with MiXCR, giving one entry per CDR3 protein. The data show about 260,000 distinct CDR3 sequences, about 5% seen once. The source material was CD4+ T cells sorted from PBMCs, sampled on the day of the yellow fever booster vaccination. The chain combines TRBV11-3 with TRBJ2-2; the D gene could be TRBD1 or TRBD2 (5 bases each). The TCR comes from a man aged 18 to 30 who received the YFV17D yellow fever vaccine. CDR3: CASSSRGEHTGELFF. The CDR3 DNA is TGTGCCAGCAGCTCCCGAGGGGAGCACACCGGGGAGCTGTTTTTT. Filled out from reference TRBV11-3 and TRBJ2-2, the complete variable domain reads EAGVVQSPRYKIIEKKQPVAFWCNPISGHNTLYWYLQNLGQGPELLIRYENEEAVDDSQLPKDRFSAERLKGVDSTLKIQPAELGDSAVYLCASSSRGEHTGELFFGEGSRLTVL.